This section outlines one TCR beta chain sequence together with its context. No antigen is known for it. This record belongs to a study of T-cell memory formation after mild COVID-19. Looking at the study overall: Each donor largely had its own TCR clusters. Study-wide findings and caveats: Cross-reactive memory appears to have joined, as suggested by some responding clones showing up in pre-infection memory.

A 5'RACE reaction primed in the constant segment made cDNA libraries of TCR alpha and TCR beta, and these carried sample barcodes and UMIs. TCRdb called the 5' RACE reads again in MiXCR, with one record for every CDR3 protein. The sample lists approximately 500,000 distinct CDR3 sequences, 25% occurring once. Germline V CDR1 and CDR2: MNHEY, SVGAGI. This CDR3 spans 16 amino acids. V dropped 0 bases and J dropped 9 bases, with 20 bases sitting between them. The clonotype originates from an adult woman who had mild COVID-19 (a few samples of this study predate the infection). Cell type and time point are not known. Source material: PBMCs or a T cell subset sorted from them (not recorded which). This sequence joins TRBV6-5 and TRBJ1-2; D is possibly TRBD1 (5 bases). The CDR3 region has the DNA TGTGCCAGCAGTTACTCTTCGGGACGGTTATTAGTGAGCTACACCTTC. This codes for CASSYSSGRLLVSYTF.